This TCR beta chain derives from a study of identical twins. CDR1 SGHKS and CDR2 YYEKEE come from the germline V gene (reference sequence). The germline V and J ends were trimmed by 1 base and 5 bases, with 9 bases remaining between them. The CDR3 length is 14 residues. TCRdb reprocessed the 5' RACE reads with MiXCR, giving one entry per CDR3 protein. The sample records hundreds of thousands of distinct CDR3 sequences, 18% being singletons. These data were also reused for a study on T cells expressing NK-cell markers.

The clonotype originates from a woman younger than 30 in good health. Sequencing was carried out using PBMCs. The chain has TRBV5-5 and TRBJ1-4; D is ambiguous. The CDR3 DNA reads TGTGCCAGCAGCTTGCCGGGTGTAAATGAAAAACTGTTTTTT. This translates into CASSLPGVNEKLFF.